This T cell receptor beta chain derives from a study of blood T cell repertoires in COVID-19. Across the whole study: COVID-19 samples, acute and convalescent, were from the United States, Italy and Spain.

Clones were read by immunoSEQ multiplex PCR, and TCRdb kept only the in-frame ones, dropping some. The repertoire holds about 49,000 clones, with approximately 86% as singletons. The germline V and J ends were trimmed by 6 bases and 3 bases, with 4 bases remaining between them. CDR1 is MNHEY, CDR2 SVGAGI, per germline. The CDR3 loop spans 11 amino acids. The V and J genes are TRBV6-5 and TRBJ2-3; no clear D. The sequencing input was peripheral blood. This receptor was obtained from a middle-aged man with active COVID-19. The DNA for the CDR3 is TGTGCCAGCAGGAGGACAGATACGCAGTATTTT. Translation gives CASRRTDTQYF.